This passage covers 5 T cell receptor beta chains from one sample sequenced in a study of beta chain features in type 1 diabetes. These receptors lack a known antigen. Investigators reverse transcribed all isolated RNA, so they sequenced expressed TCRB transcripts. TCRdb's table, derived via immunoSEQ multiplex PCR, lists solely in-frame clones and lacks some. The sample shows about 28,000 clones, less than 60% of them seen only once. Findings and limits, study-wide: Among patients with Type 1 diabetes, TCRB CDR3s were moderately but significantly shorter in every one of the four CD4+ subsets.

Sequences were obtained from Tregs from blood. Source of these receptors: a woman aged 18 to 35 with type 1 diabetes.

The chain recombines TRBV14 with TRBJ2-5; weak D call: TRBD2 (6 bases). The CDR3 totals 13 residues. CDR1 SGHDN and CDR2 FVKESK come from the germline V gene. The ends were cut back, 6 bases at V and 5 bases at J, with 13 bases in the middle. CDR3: CASSLAFWETQYF. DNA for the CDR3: TGTGCCAGCAGTCTAGCGTTTTGGGAGACCCAGTACTTC.

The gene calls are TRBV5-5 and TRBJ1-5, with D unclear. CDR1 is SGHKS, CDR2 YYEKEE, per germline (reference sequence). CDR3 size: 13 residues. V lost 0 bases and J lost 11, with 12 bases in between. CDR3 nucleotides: TGTGCCAGCAGCTTGGAAGCAATAGGAGCCCAGCATTTT. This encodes CASSLEAIGAQHF.

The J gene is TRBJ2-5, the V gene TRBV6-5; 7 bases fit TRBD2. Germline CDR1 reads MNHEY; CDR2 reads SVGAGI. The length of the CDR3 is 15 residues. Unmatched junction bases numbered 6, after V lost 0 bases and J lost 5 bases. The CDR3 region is CASSYSGLGGETQYF. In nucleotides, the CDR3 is TGTGCCAGCAGTTACTCGGGTCTGGGAGGGGAGACCCAGTACTTC.

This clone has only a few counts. The CDR3 DNA reads as TGTGCCAGCAGCCCAACGGGACAGGGGAGGAGGGATGAGCAGTTCTTC. Translated: CASSPTGQGRRDEQFF. The chain has TRBV5-4 and TRBJ2-1; 10 bases are a match to TRBD1. J gave up 8 bases and V 4 bases, and 12 bases lay outside the gene matches. Looked up from germline, CDR1 is SGHNT and CDR2 is YYREEE (reference sequence). There are 16 residues in the CDR3.

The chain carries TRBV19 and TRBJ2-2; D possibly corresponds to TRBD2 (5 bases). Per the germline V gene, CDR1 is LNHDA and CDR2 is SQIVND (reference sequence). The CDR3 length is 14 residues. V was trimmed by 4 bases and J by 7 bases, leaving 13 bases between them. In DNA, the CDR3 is TGTGCCAGTAGTAAGGGATTGAGCGGCGGGGAGCTGTTTTTT. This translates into CASSKGLSGGELFF.